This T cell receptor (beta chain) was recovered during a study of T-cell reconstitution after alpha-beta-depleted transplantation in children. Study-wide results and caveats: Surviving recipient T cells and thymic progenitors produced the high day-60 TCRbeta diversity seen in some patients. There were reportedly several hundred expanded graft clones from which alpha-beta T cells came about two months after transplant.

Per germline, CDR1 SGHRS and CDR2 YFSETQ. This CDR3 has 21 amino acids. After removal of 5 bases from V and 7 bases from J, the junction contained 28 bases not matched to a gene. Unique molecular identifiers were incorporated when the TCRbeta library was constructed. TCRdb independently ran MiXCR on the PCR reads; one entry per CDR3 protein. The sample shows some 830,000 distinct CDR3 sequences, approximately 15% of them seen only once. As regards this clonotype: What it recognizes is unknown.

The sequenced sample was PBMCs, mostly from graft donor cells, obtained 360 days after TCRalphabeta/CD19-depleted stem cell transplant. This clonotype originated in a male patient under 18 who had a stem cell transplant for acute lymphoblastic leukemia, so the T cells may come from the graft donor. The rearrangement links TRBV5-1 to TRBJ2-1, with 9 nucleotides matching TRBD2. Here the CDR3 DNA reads TGCGCCAGCAGTCCGGGAGGGCTAGCGGGACGATTACCCCTCTTAAGTAATGAGCAGTTCTTC. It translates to CASSPGGLAGRLPLLSNEQFF.